The 5 T cell receptor beta chains listed next were all sequenced from one sample in a study of blood T cells in healthy people across ages. Primed by a sample-barcoded 5' primer and a J-beta primer mix, a second PCR proceeded for about 7 to 11 cycles. TCRdb analysed the 5' RACE reads with MiXCR anew, one entry per CDR3 protein. The sample shows 800,000 or so distinct CDR3 sequences, 62% of them seen only once. The sample was blood. These receptors all stem from a man in his thirties or forties in good health.

This sequence joins TRBV4-3 and TRBJ2-5; 7 nucleotides align to TRBD1. Per the germline V gene, CDR1 is LGHNA and CDR2 is YSLEER. The CDR3 spans 15 residues. J was trimmed by 5 bases and V by 3 bases; bases with no gene match: 9. In DNA, the CDR3 is TGCGCCAGCAGCCAGGGAAACAGGGGTAGGGAGACCCAGTACTTC. Its translation is CASSQGNRGRETQYF.

The gene calls are TRBV19 and TRBJ2-3, with 9 bases that match TRBD1. From germline, CDR1 is LNHDA and CDR2 SQIVND (reference sequence). The J segment lost 11 bases and the V segment lost 5 bases, leaving 8 bases of the junction unmatched. The CDR3 has 13 amino acids. The CDR3 spells CASSAQTGGGQYF. The CDR3 region has the DNA TGTGCCAGTAGTGCTCAGACAGGGGGTGGGCAGTATTTT.

The chain joins TRBV12-3 or TRBV12-4 to TRBJ2-3; either TRBD1 or TRBD2 may supply D (6 bases each). The CDR3 extends over 15 amino acids. V lost 6 bases and J lost 5, with 18 bases in between. CDR3 DNA sequence: TGTGCCAGCAGCCCGACGGGGGCCGGGGGAGATACGCAGTATTTT. Its translation is CASSPTGAGGDTQYF.

This sequence joins TRBV20-1 and TRBJ2-3; no clear D gene. Germline loops: CDR1 DFQATT, CDR2 SNEGSKA (reference sequence). CDR3 length: 14 residues. Trimming removed 4 bases from V and 7 bases from J, with 18 bases in between. CDR3 sequence: CSAKVQHVGHTQYF. DNA for the CDR3: TGCAGTGCTAAGGTCCAGCATGTAGGGCATACGCAGTATTTT.

This clonotype was seen only once. The V gene is TRBV7-2, the J gene TRBJ2-1; D uncertain. Trimming pared 5 bases from V and 2 bases from J, leaving 16 bases between. The CDR3 is made up of 16 amino acids. Germline CDR1 reads SGHTA; CDR2 reads FQGNSA. The CDR3 DNA reads as TGTGCCAGCAGCCACCTGGCGGCGAGACCCTACAATGAGCAGTTCTTC. Its translation is CASSHLAARPYNEQFF. Full variable domain (rest looked up from reference TRBV7-2 and TRBJ2-1): GAGVSQSPSNKVTEKGKDVELRCDPISGHTALYWYRQSLGQGLEFLIYFQGNSAPDKSGLPSDRFSAERTGGSVSTLTIQRTQQEDSAVYLCASSHLAARPYNEQFFGPGTRLTVL.